A single sample is the source of the 21 T cell receptor beta chains below, sequenced in a study of OX40 agonist ivuxolimab in advanced cancers. The method behind the library was the immunoSEQ multiplex PCR assay. As stored in TCRdb, this immuneACCESS dataset retains in-frame rearrangements with V and J assigned. A fraction of the clones does not appear; measured against another copy, unresolved V genes explain less than half of the discrepancy, and the remainder lacks a known reason. The sample table lists fewer than 65,000 clones, less than 85% of them with a count of one. The ten top clones hold 11% of the sample. The material was CD4+ or CD8+ T cells sorted from blood, obtained in a trial of the OX40 agonist ivuxolimab. The receptors originated from an adult with an advanced solid tumor such as melanoma, head and neck, liver or kidney cancer.

This clone was detected a few times. The chain has TRBV7-9 and TRBJ1-1, with 7 positions matching TRBD1. The trim removed 4 bases at V and 6 bases at J, leaving 8 bases unmatched. The germline gives CDR1 SEHNR, CDR2 FQNEAQ (reference sequence). The CDR3 spans 14 residues. The CDR3 coding sequence is TGTGCCAGCAGCTACGACAGGGATAAGGCTGAAGCTTTCTTT. This codes for CASSYDRDKAEAFF.

This chain uses TRBV18 with TRBJ2-1; D ambiguous. The CDR3 runs 12 residues. Trimming cost V 1 base and J 8 bases, with 6 bases left between them. Per germline, CDR1 KGHSH and CDR2 LQKENI. CDR3 in amino acids: CASSPQFHEQFF. The CDR3 DNA reads TGTGCCAGCTCACCACAGTTCCATGAGCAGTTCTTC.

This clone was recorded a few times. The CDR3 bases are TGTGCCAGCAGCTCCCTCCGAACCAACACTGAAGCTTTCTTT. Protein product: CASSSLRTNTEAFF. This chain links TRBV7-9 with TRBJ1-1, with D uncertain. CDR1 and CDR2 (germline): SEHNR, FQNEAQ (reference sequence). V shed 4 bases and J shed 2 bases, with 11 bases lying between them. The CDR3 totals 14 residues.

The chain is built from TRBV7-3 and TRBJ2-3, with 9 bases lining up with TRBD1. V shed 2 bases and J 4 bases; nucleotides not matched to a gene: 22. The germline V gene encodes CDR1 SGHTA and CDR2 FQGTGA. CDR3 length equals 21 residues. The CDR3 region is CASSLVGVWDRDRPSADTQYF. The CDR3 nucleotides read TGTGCCAGCAGCTTAGTTGGGGTTTGGGACAGGGACCGCCCCAGCGCAGATACGCAGTATTTT.

This chain connects TRBV7-3 to TRBJ2-4; 7 nucleotides align to TRBD1. Germline V gene lookup returns CDR1 SGHTA and CDR2 FQGTGA. This CDR3 comprises 15 residues. Trimming took 5 bases from V and 12 from J; bases not matched to a gene: 16. CDR3 loop: CASSPGAQGVKDQYF. The CDR3 coding sequence is TGTGCCAGCAGCCCCGGGGCCCAGGGGGTTAAGGATCAGTACTTC.

The V and J genes are TRBV5-4 and TRBJ2-3; either TRBD1 or TRBD2 may fit D (5 bases each). CDR3 length: 17 amino acids. V shed 1 base and J shed 2 bases, with 17 bases lying between them. The germline V gene has CDR1 SGHNT and CDR2 YYREEE (reference sequence). The CDR3 loop reads CASSLRPGTAYTDTQYF. The CDR3 coding sequence is TGTGCCAGCAGCTTGCGACCCGGGACGGCCTACACAGATACGCAGTATTTT.

The J gene is TRBJ2-2, the V gene TRBV5-1; TRBD2 agrees at 9 bases. The V segment lost 4 bases and the J segment 3 bases; nucleotides outside the gene matches: 4. This CDR3 contains 15 residues. Germline lookup yields CDR1 SGHRS and CDR2 YFSETQ. CDR3 coding DNA: TGCGCCAGCAGCCACCGGACTAGCGACACCGGGGAGCTGTTTTTT. Protein sequence: CASSHRTSDTGELFF.

CDR3 region: CASSLGNEQYF. DNA for the CDR3: TGTGCCAGCAGTCTCGGGAACGAGCAGTACTTC. This chain connects TRBV7-9 to TRBJ2-7, with D perhaps matching TRBD2 (5 bases). Trimming pared 6 bases from V and 5 bases from J, leaving 8 bases between. Germline CDR1 SEHNR, CDR2 FQNEAQ (reference sequence). The length of the CDR3 is 11 residues.

V is TRBV27 and J is TRBJ1-1; the D is unclear. This CDR3 contains 14 residues. Trimming left V 3 bases short and J 4 bases short, with 12 bases between. CDR1 MNHEY and CDR2 SMNVEV come from the germline V gene (reference sequence). CDR3 protein: CASSLQRVSTEAFF. The CDR3 DNA is TGTGCCAGCAGTTTGCAAAGGGTAAGCACTGAAGCTTTCTTT.

The chain joins TRBV7-9 to TRBJ2-5; D gene unclear. V shed 3 bases and J shed 0 bases, with 8 bases lying between them. Germline values: CDR1 SEHNR, CDR2 FQNEAQ (reference sequence). This CDR3 contains 14 residues. The CDR3 DNA sequence: TGTGCCAGCAGCTTTCGACTGGACCAAGAGACCCAGTACTTC. This encodes CASSFRLDQETQYF.

The rearrangement joins TRBV9 to TRBJ2-1, with 13 bases that match TRBD2. The V segment lost 3 bases and the J segment 8 bases; nucleotides outside the gene matches: 5. The CDR3 totals 15 residues. Germline V gene sequence: CDR1 SGDLS, CDR2 YYNGEE. CDR3: CASSDGTSGVYEQFF. The DNA of the CDR3 is TGTGCCAGCAGCGACGGGACTAGCGGGGTATATGAGCAGTTCTTC.

This chain joins TRBV5-6 and TRBJ2-4; D perhaps matches TRBD2 (5 bases). CDR3 length equals 14 residues. Trimming pared 0 bases from V and 3 bases from J, leaving 7 bases between. Germline CDR1 is SGHDT and CDR2 is YYEEEE. CDR3 DNA: TGTGCCAGCAGCTTGGGAGGGCTCAAAAACATTCAGTACTTC. Translated: CASSLGGLKNIQYF.

This chain uses TRBV19 with TRBJ1-1, with 7 bases fitting TRBD1. The CDR3 sequence is 14 residues long. V shed 4 bases and J 4 bases; nucleotides not matched to a gene: 6. CDR1 is LNHDA and CDR2 is SQIVND in the germline V gene (reference sequence). DNA of the CDR3: TGTGCCAGTAGTACGACAGGGATAATCACTGAAGCTTTCTTT. As protein: CASSTTGIITEAFF.

V and J are TRBV10-3 and TRBJ2-7, with 9 bases matching TRBD1. CDR1 ENHRY and CDR2 SYGVKD come from the germline V gene. J lost 0 bases, V lost 10 bases, and 10 bases had no gene match. This CDR3 comprises 15 residues. CDR3: CASRPLTGGSYEQYF. DNA of the CDR3: TGTGCCAGCAGGCCCTTGACAGGGGGCTCCTACGAGCAGTACTTC.

A single count supports this clone. The chain uses TRBV25-1 and TRBJ1-4; D unresolved. Germline CDR1 is MGHDK and CDR2 is SYGVNS. Deletions cut 2 bases from V and 4 bases from J, with 11 bases between. This CDR3 has 15 residues. This CDR3 is CASSEKEGVNEKLFF. The CDR3 nucleotides read TGTGCCAGCAGTGAAAAGGAGGGAGTTAATGAAAAACTGTTTTTT.

The V gene is TRBV5-1, the J gene TRBJ1-1, with D perhaps matching TRBD1 (5 bases). V was shortened by 4 bases and J by 2 bases, with 12 bases between the two germline ends. Per the germline V gene, CDR1 is SGHRS and CDR2 is YFSETQ. This CDR3 is 14 amino acids long. The CDR3 DNA is TGCGCCAGCAGCCCGGGACCAAGTAACACTGAAGCTTTCTTT. Amino acid sequence: CASSPGPSNTEAFF.

V and J are TRBV27 and TRBJ2-3; 12 nucleotides line up with TRBD2. This CDR3 is built from 16 residues. Germline CDR1 MNHEY, CDR2 SMNVEV (reference sequence). V lost 5 bases and J lost 4; bases outside the gene matches: 7. The CDR3 region has the DNA TGTGCCAGCAGTCCCCCTAGCGGGAGGGGGGCAGATACGCAGTATTTT. This translates into CASSPPSGRGADTQYF.

This clone has only one observation. The chain employs TRBV30 and TRBJ1-1; D is perhaps TRBD1 (6 bases). The CDR3 length is 13 residues. Trimming shortened V by 4 bases and J by 1 base, and 10 bases separated the two germline ends. Germline CDR1 and CDR2: GTSNPN and SVGIG (reference sequence). CDR3 sequence: CAWTLGANTEAFF. The CDR3 DNA sequence: TGTGCCTGGACTTTGGGGGCGAACACTGAAGCTTTCTTT.

V usage is TRBV20-1 and J usage is TRBJ1-4; TRBD1 is a possible D gene (5 bases). Between the trimmed V and J ends, which lost 7 bases and 5 bases, there was a span of 8 bases. CDR1 is DFQATT, CDR2 SNEGSKA, per germline (reference sequence). CDR3 length: 11 residues. The CDR3 spells CSVGGNEKLFF. The CDR3 DNA reads as TGCAGTGTCGGGGGAAATGAAAAACTGTTTTTT.

This clone was counted between two and nine times. This chain connects TRBV5-8 to TRBJ1-6; D might be TRBD1 (5 bases). The germline gives CDR1 SGHTS, CDR2 YDEGEE. The germline V and J ends were trimmed by 4 bases and 6 bases, with 17 bases remaining between them. CDR3 length equals 16 residues. As DNA, the CDR3 is TGTGCCAGCAGCCCGACCTCATCCGGGGGTAATTCACCCCTCCACTTT. The encoded protein is CASSPTSSGGNSPLHF.

The V and J genes are TRBV10-3 and TRBJ2-7; TRBD1 or TRBD2 may be the D gene (6 bases each). The CDR3 sequence is 13 residues long. In germline, CDR1 is ENHRY, CDR2 SYGVKD. V lost 2 bases, J lost 2 bases, and 7 bases lay in between. The CDR3, as DNA: TGTGCCATCAGTGAGAGGGGGGCCTACGAGCAGTACTTC. Amino acids: CAISERGAYEQYF.